This TCR beta chain was found in a study of cytomegalovirus exposure and HLA in healthy donors. Primers: 60 Vbeta forward and 13 Jbeta reverse. Here immunoSEQ multiplex PCR was the method, and the copy in TCRdb shows in-frame clones only, minus some. This sample has roughly 170,000 clones, with under 90% found just once. V was clipped by 7 bases and J by 5 bases, with 15 bases between them. This CDR3 region has 13 residues. CDR1 and CDR2 (germline): MNHNS, SASEGT. Study observations and caveats: The investigators catalogued 150 to 200 TCR beta chains as cytomegalovirus-associated.

On this clone: Its specificity is not known.

The chain has TRBV6-1 and TRBJ2-7; possibly TRBD2 for D (7 bases). The sample taken for sequencing was PBMCs. This receptor was obtained from a man between 25 and 39 years old in good health and CMV-seropositive. The CDR3 DNA reads as TGTGCCAGCATAGGGGGAGGGTTGCACGAGCAGTACTTC. It yields the protein CASIGGGLHEQYF.